This passage covers 21 T cell receptor beta chains from one sample sequenced in a study of cytomegalovirus exposure and HLA in healthy donors. The PCR employed 60 Vbeta primers together with 13 Jbeta primers. Profiled with immunoSEQ multiplex PCR; TCRdb holds only in-frame clones, not every one. The table has 150,000 or so clones, 86% seen once. The sample was PBMCs. These TCRs come from a woman aged 18-29 years in good health and CMV-seronegative.

The rearrangement joins TRBV6-5 to TRBJ2-4; the match to TRBD2 covers 7 bases. CDR3 length equals 16 residues. J gave up 0 bases and V 0 bases, and 2 bases lay outside the gene matches. Germline lookup yields CDR1 MNHEY and CDR2 SVGAGI. This CDR3 reads CASSYSLAGAKNIQYF. The CDR3 nucleotides are TGTGCCAGCAGTTACTCATTAGCGGGAGCCAAAAACATTCAGTACTTC.

The CDR3 DNA sequence: TGTGCCAGTAGTATGGAACCTCGTTGGGACTTAACCTACAATGAGCAGTTCTTC. Translated: CASSMEPRWDLTYNEQFF. The chain links TRBV19 to TRBJ2-1, with a weak D call TRBD2 (6 bases). Germline CDR1 reads LNHDA; CDR2 reads SQIVND (reference sequence). This CDR3 has 18 residues. V was cut by 3 bases and J by 2 bases, with 20 bases left in between.

This chain links TRBV5-1 with TRBJ1-1, with D possibly TRBD1 on 6 matching bases. Trimming pared 4 bases from V and 1 base from J, leaving 11 bases between. The germline CDR1 and CDR2 sequences are SGHRS and YFSETQ. CDR3 length equals 14 residues. The chain's CDR3 is CASSPGQTNTEAFF. As DNA, the CDR3 is TGCGCCAGCAGCCCCGGACAGACGAACACTGAAGCTTTCTTT.

The V gene is TRBV18, the J gene TRBJ2-3; 8 nucleotides agree with TRBD2. The CDR3 contains 15 residues. Trimming at V came to 6 bases and at J to 3 bases, leaving 8 bases not matched to a gene. Germline CDR1 is KGHSH and CDR2 is LQKENI. The CDR3 loop is CASSLSGGTTDTQYF. The CDR3 DNA reads TGTGCCAGCTCTCTAAGCGGGGGAACTACAGATACGCAGTATTTT.

V usage is TRBV6-5 and J usage is TRBJ1-5; D remains ambiguous. This CDR3 is 14 amino acids long. Germline CDR1 is MNHEY and CDR2 is SVGAGI. The V gene lost 6 bases and the J gene lost 0 bases, with 9 bases spanning the gap. CDR3 in DNA: TGTGCCAGCAGACGACATGATAGCAATCAGCCCCAGCATTTT. This encodes CASRRHDSNQPQHF.

The CDR3 DNA reads TGTGCCACCAGACAGGGAGGGAGGACTGAAGCTTTCTTT. It yields the protein CATRQGGRTEAFF. The rearrangement links TRBV15 to TRBJ1-1, with a tentative D call TRBD1 (6 bases). The CDR3 contains 13 residues. Trimming left V 6 bases short and J 5 bases short, with 13 bases between. CDR1 and CDR2 from the germline V gene are LNHNV and YYDKDF (reference sequence).

The chain uses TRBV7-9 and TRBJ1-6; D possibly corresponds to TRBD1 (5 bases). CDR1 and CDR2 from the germline V gene are SEHNR and FQNEAQ (reference sequence). Trimming stripped 5 bases from V and 11 bases from J, with 10 bases between. The CDR3 is made up of 12 amino acids. The CDR3 nucleotides are TGTGCCAGCAGCCCCGGAGGGGCACCCCTCCACTTT. This translates into CASSPGGAPLHF.

The rearrangement joins TRBV7-8 to TRBJ1-1; 7 bases map to TRBD1. Per germline, CDR1 SGHVS and CDR2 FQNEAQ. V lost 5 bases and J lost 7; bases outside the gene matches: 4. The CDR3 extends over 12 amino acids. The CDR3 nucleotides are TGTGCCAGCAGCCAGGGGGTAATTGAAGCTTTCTTT. The encoded protein is CASSQGVIEAFF.

This clone was observed a few times. This chain connects TRBV6-5 to TRBJ1-1; a weak D match, TRBD1 (6 bases). Germline lookup yields CDR1 MNHEY and CDR2 SVGAGI. This CDR3 has 14 amino acids. V gave up 6 bases and J gave up 2 bases, with 13 bases separating them. The CDR3 DNA reads TGTGCCAGCAGCCACCGCAGGGGTAACACTGAAGCTTTCTTT. Its translation: CASSHRRGNTEAFF.

The sample holds one count of this clone. The chain links TRBV28 to TRBJ1-1; 7 nucleotides match TRBD1. The junction had 10 bases not matched to a gene; V was cut back by 3 bases and J by 3 bases. The CDR3 consists of 16 residues. Germline V CDR1 and CDR2: MDHEN, SYDVKM. CDR3 sequence: CASSLDPGQTYTEAFF. DNA for the CDR3: TGTGCCAGCAGTTTGGACCCGGGACAGACGTACACTGAAGCTTTCTTT.

This chain uses TRBV7-2 with TRBJ2-1; TRBD1 matches at 9 bases. V shed 6 bases, J shed 5 bases, and the junction held 8 bases outside the gene matches. CDR1 is SGHTA, CDR2 FQGNSA, per germline. The CDR3 is made up of 15 amino acids. Written as DNA, the CDR3 is TGTGCCAGCAGTCTGACAGGGGGGTGGCACAATGAGCAGTTCTTC. Its protein is CASSLTGGWHNEQFF.

The V and J genes are TRBV6-5 and TRBJ2-2; a weak D match, TRBD1 (5 bases). The CDR3 totals 14 residues. V lost 4 bases and J lost 1, with 7 bases in between. Germline-derived CDR1 and CDR2 are MNHEY and SVGAGI. CDR3 bases: TGTGCCAGCAGTTCCCAGGGGAACACCGGGGAGCTGTTTTTT. Translating gives CASSSQGNTGELFF.

The chain links TRBV9 to TRBJ1-2, with D possibly TRBD1 on 5 matching bases. Germline assignment: CDR1 SGDLS and CDR2 YYNGEE. Trimming cost V 0 bases and J 5 bases, with 14 bases left between them. There are 15 residues in the CDR3. Written as DNA, the CDR3 is TGTGCCAGCAGCGTAGACCGGACACCCTTTTATGGCTACACCTTC. Encoded protein: CASSVDRTPFYGYTF.

V usage is TRBV5-1 and J usage is TRBJ2-1, with TRBD1 matching over 7 bases. CDR3 size: 11 residues. V lost 5 bases, J lost 13 bases, and 6 bases stayed unmatched. Germline CDR1 reads SGHRS; CDR2 reads YFSETQ. The CDR3 bases are TGCGCCAGCAGTCAAGACAGGGTACAGTTCTTC. The encoded protein is CASSQDRVQFF.

This rearrangement joins TRBV7-9 to TRBJ2-5, with unresolved D. The germline gives CDR1 SEHNR, CDR2 FQNEAQ (reference sequence). This CDR3 contains 15 residues. Trimming left V 6 bases short and J 2 bases short, with 16 bases between. The CDR3 coding sequence is TGTGCCAGCAGTGTATCACCTACTTTTCAAGAGACCCAGTACTTC. Encoded protein: CASSVSPTFQETQYF.

This chain links TRBV5-1 with TRBJ2-3; 9 nucleotides agree with TRBD1. Germline CDR1 reads SGHRS; CDR2 reads YFSETQ. The CDR3 is 14 residues long. The junction had 5 bases not matched to a gene; V was cut back by 5 bases and J by 4 bases. CDR3 sequence reads: CASSGTGSADTQYF. CDR3 in DNA: TGCGCCAGCAGTGGGACAGGGAGCGCAGATACGCAGTATTTT.

The chain links TRBV7-6 to TRBJ1-5, with D uncertain. This CDR3 has 15 residues. Germline lookup yields CDR1 SGHVS and CDR2 FNYEAQ. Trimming left V 1 base short and J 2 bases short, with 9 bases between. The CDR3 DNA reads TGTGCCAGCAGCTTAGATGGCGAGGGCAATCAGCCCCAGCATTTT. Translated: CASSLDGEGNQPQHF.

The chain employs TRBV11-3 and TRBJ2-7; 8 nucleotides align to TRBD2. J was trimmed by 1 base and V by 5 bases; bases with no gene match: 7. The CDR3 covers 15 residues. Germline values: CDR1 SGHNT, CDR2 YENEEA. CDR3 bases: TGTGCCAGCAGCGTTACTAGCGGCCCTTCCTACGAGCAGTACTTC. Translated, it gives CASSVTSGPSYEQYF. The variable domain in full, with the rest retrieved from reference TRBV11-3 and TRBJ2-7, is EAGVVQSPRYKIIEKKQPVAFWCNPISGHNTLYWYLQNLGQGPELLIRYENEEAVDDSQLPKDRFSAERLKGVDSTLKIQPAELGDSAVYLCASSVTSGPSYEQYFGPGTRLTVT.

The chain couples TRBV19 to TRBJ1-1; D not certain. This CDR3 contains 17 residues. Germline lookup yields CDR1 LNHDA and CDR2 SQIVND (reference sequence). Trimming took off 4 bases at V and 1 base at J, with 19 bases between the two ends. CDR3 sequence: CASSKAHGRAPNTEAFF. In nucleotides, the CDR3 is TGTGCCAGTAGTAAAGCCCACGGGAGGGCCCCGAACACTGAAGCTTTCTTT. Full variable domain (rest looked up from reference TRBV19 and TRBJ1-1): DGGITQSPKYLFRKEGQNVTLSCEQNLNHDAMYWYRQDPGQGLRLIYYSQIVNDFQKGDIAEGYSVSREKKESFPLTVTSAQKNPTAFYLCASSKAHGRAPNTEAFFGQGTRLTVV.

The chain has TRBV6-6 and TRBJ1-1; D call uncertain. Looked up from germline, CDR1 is MNHNY and CDR2 is SVGAGI (reference sequence). V was pared by 2 bases and J by 3 bases, with 10 bases between. The CDR3 totals 14 residues. This chain's CDR3 is CASSYPAQYTEAFF. For the CDR3, the DNA is TGTGCCAGCAGTTACCCCGCCCAGTACACTGAAGCTTTCTTT.

The chain joins TRBV7-2 to TRBJ2-3, with unresolved D. The CDR3 contains 18 residues. From germline, CDR1 is SGHTA and CDR2 FQGNSA. The V end lost 1 base, the J end lost 0 bases, and 17 bases lay between the germline ends. CDR3 sequence (DNA): TGTGCCAGCAGCTTAGAGGCGACGGGTATCCCTAGCACAGATACGCAGTATTTT. Its translation: CASSLEATGIPSTDTQYF.